These 5 T cell receptor beta chains were sequenced from one sample in a study of identical twins. TCRdb reprocessed the 5' RACE reads with MiXCR, giving one entry per CDR3 protein. Here the sample spans around 500,000 distinct CDR3 sequences, 13% to 15% being singletons. The same data also went into a second study, on yellow fever vaccine responses in identical twins.

What was sequenced was CD4+ T cells sorted from blood. The receptors here all came from a woman under 30 in good health.

This clonotype has a count of ten or more. The chain links TRBV29-1 to TRBJ2-7, with 7 bases matching TRBD2. The CDR3 loop spans 13 amino acids. Germline V gene data show CDR1 as SQVTM and CDR2 as ANQGSEA. J gave up 0 bases and V 2 bases, and 1 base lay outside the gene matches. As DNA, the CDR3 is TGCAGCGTTGAAAGCGGGACCTCCTACGAGCAGTACTTC. Its translation: CSVESGTSYEQYF.

This clonotype was counted between two and nine times. The rearrangement links TRBV6-2 or TRBV6-3 to TRBJ2-7, with D maybe TRBD1 (5 bases). V was pared by 6 bases and J by 5 bases, with 14 bases between. Germline assignment: CDR1 MNHEY and CDR2 SVGEGT. The CDR3 length is 13 residues. CDR3 in amino acids: CASREQVPDEQYF. The DNA of the CDR3 is TGTGCCAGCAGAGAACAGGTTCCTGACGAGCAGTACTTC.

In this sample, this clonotype turned up a few times. The chain has TRBV19 and TRBJ2-1; 7 bases are shared with TRBD1. The CDR3 consists of 19 residues. Germline trimming cut 3 bases from V and 0 bases from J; bases unmatched to any gene: 14. Germline V gives CDR1 LNHDA, CDR2 SQIVND (reference sequence). CDR3 nucleotide sequence: TGTGCCAGTAGTATTGCACAGGGGTGGTCGAAGAGCTCCTACAATGAGCAGTTCTTC. Translating gives CASSIAQGWSKSSYNEQFF.

This clonotype was counted only a few times. The V and J genes are TRBV12-3 or TRBV12-4 and TRBJ2-7, with D possibly being TRBD2 (7 bases). The V end was cut by 7 bases, the J end by 5 bases, with 18 bases between. This CDR3 comprises 14 residues. The CDR3 reads CASTQVGGPHEQYF. The DNA of the CDR3 is TGTGCCAGCACCCAGGTGGGGGGGCCCCACGAGCAGTACTTC.

The chain joins TRBV12-3 or TRBV12-4 to TRBJ1-1; no clear D. V gave up 6 bases and J gave up 0 bases, with 8 bases separating them. CDR3 size: 13 residues. The CDR3 protein is CASRSRLNTEAFF. The CDR3 bases are TGTGCCAGCAGATCCAGGTTGAACACTGAAGCTTTCTTT.